This T cell receptor (beta chain) was obtained from a study of blood T cell repertoires in COVID-19. Study in general: Spain, Italy and the United States supplied samples that represented acute and convalescent COVID-19. T cells, B-cell-depleted T cells, or PBMCs provided the cDNA or gDNA that served as material.

In the original workflow: Quantification of nucleated cells was approximated via reference gene primer amplification. Libraries were prepared by immunoSEQ multiplex PCR; TCRdb keeps only in-frame clonotypes and omits some of them. V and J calls and clone size follow that table, whereas D and trimming were derived from the DNA. The repertoire holds about 100,000 clones, with about 84% as singletons. This CDR3 is built from 16 residues. Per germline, CDR1 SGHVS and CDR2 FNYEAQ. V was clipped by 2 bases and J by 1 base, with 11 bases between them. V usage is TRBV7-6 and J usage is TRBJ2-2; tentative D call: TRBD1 (6 bases). The sequence came from a man between 60 and 75 years old with acute or convalescent COVID-19. Sequencing was done on a sample of peripheral blood. The CDR3 region is CASSLSTGRNTGELFF. The CDR3 DNA sequence: TGTGCCAGCAGCTTATCTACAGGGAGGAACACCGGGGAGCTGTTTTTT.